This T cell receptor beta chain came from a study of blood T cell repertoires in COVID-19 (TCRdb year 2020). At the level of the whole study: Samples from collaborators originated in the United States, Italy and Spain and spanned both the acute and convalescent phases of COVID-19. A freely available public database, intended as a resource for researchers studying the immune response to SARS-CoV-2, is where the repertoires were released. The dataset comprised deeply sampled blood TCRbeta repertoires from subjects exposed to, actively infected with, or recovered from COVID-19. A de-identified subject ID, COVID-19 status, age in years and sex were almost always included in the sample metadata. The samples were drawn from two sources: the first 160 participants of the ongoing ImmuneRACE study, and 1,254 subjects contributed by 6 global collaborators. The material from the prospective study consisted of cDNA or gDNA derived from T cells, B-cell-depleted T cells, or PBMCs. HLA class I and class II types, where available, came from metadata supplied by the sample provider rather than from assay-based typing.

Collaborating institutions collected whole blood in K2EDTA tubes following their own protocols. For TCRbeta analysis, collaborators shipped samples in one of three forms: frozen whole blood, isolated PBMCs, or DNA extracted from either of those sample types. CDR3 length: 16 amino acids, cysteine to phenylalanine. The CDR3 DNA has 48 bases and is translated from base 1. What the research found in general, with its limitations: The amount of clinical and demographic metadata varied by source and participant and was provided uncurated.

Comments on this clone: Its antigen is currently not known. The sample holds no much larger clone one base away, and base qualities are not on file.

TCRbeta CDR3 regions were amplified from genomic DNA by means of the immunoSEQ Assay, a bias-controlled multiplex PCR. As for how the authors treated the data: Nucleated cell counts per sample were estimated from amplification of reference gene primers within the assay. To quantify the absolute abundance of each unique TCRbeta CDR3 rearrangement, sequence reads were collapsed and filtered. Productive Simpson clonality was computed per sample as the square root of Simpson's diversity index over productive rearrangements. The table was pulled from immuneACCESS by TCRdb, which kept in-frame rearrangements only. Such tables lose some clones; where checked, under half of the loss comes from unresolved V genes, and the rest has no known cause. V, J and clone size were drawn from that table, and D and trimming were deduced from the DNA. The sample table lists 65,000 to 90,000 clones, 86% of them with a count of one. The ten top clones hold about 20% of the sample.

The TCR was taken from a woman older than 75 in a cohort sampled during active or convalescent COVID-19. The sample taken for sequencing was peripheral blood. Here the chain combines TRBV21-1 and TRBJ1-1; the D call in the table, TRBD1, was not verified against the DNA. TRBV21-1 is a pseudogene locus. The DNA reads TGTGCCAGCAGTTCCAAACCCAGGGTGGAGAACACTGAAGCTTTCTTT. Translated, this is CASSSKPRVENTEAFF.